The 25 T cell receptor beta chains below were found in one sample sequenced in a study of neoadjuvant anti-PD-1 for oral cavity cancer. TCRdb's copy holds only in-frame clones and misses some; the assay was immunoSEQ multiplex PCR. The sample holds over 25,000 clones, more than 65% seen once. Regarding time point: after neoadjuvant nivolumab, at surgical resection. The material sequenced was PBMCs, taken after nivolumab (anti-PD-1) treatment. The receptors derive from a person between 40 and 80 years old with oral cavity squamous cell carcinoma.

The genes are TRBV27 and TRBJ1-1; D may be TRBD1 (6 bases). The CDR3 contains 13 residues. The ends were cut back, 6 bases at V and 3 bases at J, with 11 bases in the middle. Per the germline V gene, CDR1 is MNHEY and CDR2 is SMNVEV (reference sequence). The CDR3 loop reads CASRRDTDTEAFF. The CDR3 DNA sequence: TGTGCCAGCAGGCGGGACACTGACACTGAAGCTTTCTTT.

The chain carries TRBV27 and TRBJ2-1; 9 nucleotides agree with TRBD2. The V and J ends lost 3 bases and 2 bases, in that order; junction bases with no gene match: 5. There are 16 residues in the CDR3. Germline CDR1 is MNHEY and CDR2 is SMNVEV (reference sequence). The CDR3 here is CASSFMRGGAYNEQFF. The CDR3 DNA sequence: TGTGCCAGCAGTTTTATGCGGGGGGGCGCCTACAATGAGCAGTTCTTC.

The chain is built from TRBV19 and TRBJ1-6, with 7 positions matching TRBD1. Germline assignment: CDR1 LNHDA and CDR2 SQIVND (reference sequence). There are 14 residues in the CDR3. After removal of 7 bases from V and 6 bases from J, the junction contained 6 bases not matched to a gene. CDR3 loop: CASMRGQTNSPLHF. The CDR3 nucleotides are TGTGCCAGTATGAGGGGACAGACTAATTCACCCCTCCACTTT.

This clone appeared once. The chain has TRBV7-2 and TRBJ2-2; D unresolved. Looked up from germline, CDR1 is SGHTA and CDR2 is FQGNSA. This CDR3 comprises 14 residues. Deletions cut 7 bases from V and 7 bases from J, with 16 bases between. CDR3 amino acids: CASTLLGDYGELFF. DNA of the CDR3: TGTGCCAGCACCCTCTTAGGTGATTACGGGGAGCTGTTTTTT.

This clone came up a few times. V and J are TRBV9 and TRBJ1-2; D may be TRBD1 (6 bases). This CDR3 region has 15 residues. Germline V lookup: CDR1 SGDLS, CDR2 YYNGEE. Trimming removed 3 bases from V and 4 bases from J, with 16 bases in between. CDR3: CASSGPEGGSYGYTF. In DNA form, the CDR3 reads TGTGCCAGCAGCGGGCCGGAGGGGGGCTCCTATGGCTACACCTTC.

This sequence joins TRBV12-5 and TRBJ1-5; 8 nucleotides line up with TRBD1. The CDR3 runs to 17 residues. CDR1 LGHNT and CDR2 FRNRAP come from the germline V gene. Trimming removed 0 bases from V and 1 base from J; junction bases left unmatched: 5. The CDR3 protein is CASGLVIGQGSNQPQHF. CDR3 DNA sequence: TGTGCTAGTGGTTTGGTAATCGGACAGGGAAGCAATCAGCCCCAGCATTTT.

This chain links TRBV11-2 with TRBJ1-1; tentatively, D is TRBD1 (5 bases). V was pared by 6 bases and J by 5 bases, with 16 bases between. Germline V gives CDR1 SGHAT, CDR2 FQNNGV. CDR3 length: 14 amino acids. CDR3 in amino acids: CASRLPAGGTEAFF. CDR3 DNA sequence: TGTGCCAGCAGATTACCCGCCGGGGGTACTGAAGCTTTCTTT.

This sequence joins TRBV6-5 and TRBJ1-4; D remains unclear. V was trimmed by 10 bases and J by 5 bases, leaving 14 bases between them. The germline V gene has CDR1 MNHEY and CDR2 SVGAGI. CDR3 length equals 13 residues. The chain's CDR3 is CATQVRVNEKLFF. CDR3 coding DNA: TGTGCCACCCAGGTTCGAGTGAATGAAAAACTGTTTTTT.

The chain employs TRBV9 and TRBJ2-7, with D perhaps TRBD1 or TRBD2 (5 bases each). The CDR3 runs to 17 residues. V was clipped by 3 bases and J by 0 bases, with 19 bases between them. CDR1 is SGDLS, CDR2 YYNGEE, per germline. CDR3 coding DNA: TGTGCCAGCAGCGACCGGGACCAAGAAAATGACTCCTACGAGCAGTACTTC. This translates into CASSDRDQENDSYEQYF. Supplemented by reference TRBV9 and TRBJ2-7, the full variable domain reads DSGVTQTPKHLITATGQRVTLRCSPRSGDLSVYWYQQSLDQGLQFLIQYYNGEERAKGNILERFSAQQFPDLHSELNLSSLELGDSALYFCASSDRDQENDSYEQYFGPGTRLTVT.

The chain recombines TRBV27 with TRBJ1-2; no reliable D call. Per the germline V gene, CDR1 is MNHEY and CDR2 is SMNVEV (reference sequence). The CDR3 covers 12 residues. Trimming pared 5 bases from V and 5 bases from J, leaving 9 bases between. This chain's CDR3 is CASSNGLYGYTF. The DNA of the CDR3 is TGTGCCAGCAGTAACGGTCTTTATGGCTACACCTTC.

The chain carries TRBV7-2 and TRBJ2-5; the match to TRBD2 covers 10 bases. This CDR3 is 15 amino acids long. Germline loops: CDR1 SGHTA, CDR2 FQGNSA. V gave up 3 bases and J gave up 4 bases; unmatched junction bases: 5. This CDR3 reads CASSFNSGGRETQYF. The CDR3 DNA reads TGTGCCAGCAGCTTTAATAGCGGGGGGCGAGAGACCCAGTACTTC.

This clone has just a few counts. The rearrangement links TRBV5-1 to TRBJ1-1; unclear D gene. The CDR3 has 19 residues. Deletions cut 8 bases from V and 0 bases from J, with 29 bases between. Germline V gene data show CDR1 as SGHRS and CDR2 as YFSETQ. The CDR3 nucleotides are TGCGCCAGGACGCCTATCCCGGTGGGGAAATATTACATGAACACTGAAGCTTTCTTT. Its translation: CARTPIPVGKYYMNTEAFF.

The chain employs TRBV7-2 and TRBJ2-3; 10 nucleotides align to TRBD2. The CDR3 totals 14 residues. Germline CDR1 SGHTA, CDR2 FQGNSA. The V segment lost 5 bases and the J segment 7 bases; nucleotides outside the gene matches: 6. The CDR3 reads CASSLPLAGNTQYF. DNA of the CDR3: TGTGCCAGCAGCCTCCCACTAGCGGGGAATACGCAGTATTTT. Full variable domain (missing parts from reference TRBV7-2 and TRBJ2-3): GAGVSQSPSNKVTEKGKDVELRCDPISGHTALYWYRQSLGQGLEFLIYFQGNSAPDKSGLPSDRFSAERTGGSVSTLTIQRTQQEDSAVYLCASSLPLAGNTQYFGPGTRLTVL.

As to this clone: This clone may be a read error of a much larger clone one base away. The V gene is TRBV4-1, the J gene TRBJ2-7, with 10 bases fitting TRBD1. Trimming at V came to 5 bases and at J to 2 bases, leaving 6 bases not matched to a gene. Germline assignment: CDR1 MGHRA and CDR2 YSYEKL. The CDR3 consists of 15 residues. The chain's CDR3 is CASSFGTGETYEQYF. CDR3 bases: TGCGCCAGCAGCTTTGGGACAGGGGAAACCTACGAGCAGTACTTC.

The chain carries TRBV19 and TRBJ1-3; no clear D gene. V lost 5 bases and J lost 4, with 18 bases in between. CDR1 and CDR2 from the germline V gene are LNHDA and SQIVND (reference sequence). This CDR3 has 16 residues. The CDR3 reads CASSPRRQSNGNTIYF. DNA for the CDR3: TGTGCCAGTAGTCCCCGCCGACAATCAAACGGAAACACCATATATTTT.

The gene calls are TRBV5-5 and TRBJ2-7; D uncertain. Germline CDR1 is SGHKS and CDR2 is YYEKEE (reference sequence). Deletions cut 1 base from V and 0 bases from J, with 14 bases between. This CDR3 contains 16 residues. The CDR3 here is CASSLRSAGVSYEQYF. The CDR3 region has the DNA TGTGCCAGCAGCTTGAGGTCAGCAGGAGTCTCCTACGAGCAGTACTTC. The whole variable domain, remainder taken from reference TRBV5-5 and TRBJ2-7, is DAGVTQSPTHLIKTRGQQVTLRCSPISGHKSVSWYQQVLGQGPQFIFQYYEKEERGRGNFPDRFSARQFPNYSSELNVNALLLGDSALYLCASSLRSAGVSYEQYFGPGTRLTVT.

This chain joins TRBV4-3 and TRBJ1-4; D gene uncertain. Between the trimmed V and J ends, which lost 1 base and 8 bases, there was a span of 14 bases. Germline CDR1 and CDR2: LGHNA and YSLEER. CDR3 length: 15 residues. In DNA, the CDR3 is TGCGCCAGCAGCCAAGTCGGAAGGGAGGACGAAAAACTGTTTTTT. Its protein product is CASSQVGREDEKLFF.

CDR3 residues: CASSLGLAGGKELFF. The CDR3, as DNA: TGTGCCAGCAGCTTAGGACTAGCGGGGGGGAAGGAGCTGTTTTTT. The chain recombines TRBV11-2 with TRBJ2-2, with 14 positions matching TRBD2. The junction had 2 bases not matched to a gene; V was cut back by 1 base and J by 10 bases. The germline CDR1 and CDR2 sequences are SGHAT and FQNNGV. The CDR3 spans 15 residues.

The chain links TRBV9 to TRBJ1-6; maybe TRBD1 (6 bases). There are 14 residues in the CDR3. The germline CDR1 and CDR2 sequences are SGDLS and YYNGEE. Between the trimmed V and J ends, which lost 10 bases and 9 bases, there was a span of 20 bases. CDR3 region: CASARGGEGSPLHF. CDR3 in DNA: TGTGCCTCAGCGAGGGGGGGTGAAGGTTCACCCCTCCACTTT.

The CDR3 sequence is CASSPEGGRLGEVIQYF. CDR3 DNA: TGCGCCAGCAGCCCCGAGGGTGGGAGGCTGGGGGAAGTCATTCAGTACTTC. The rearrangement links TRBV5-1 to TRBJ2-4; maybe TRBD2 (6 bases). V was cut by 4 bases and J by 9 bases, with 26 bases left in between. The length of the CDR3 is 17 residues. Germline V gene data show CDR1 as SGHRS and CDR2 as YFSETQ. Full variable domain (outside the CDR3, taken from reference TRBV5-1 and TRBJ2-4): KAGVTQTPRYLIKTRGQQVTLSCSPISGHRSVSWYQQTPGQGLQFLFEYFSETQRNKGNFPGRFSGRQFSNSRSEMNVSTLELGDSALYLCASSPEGGRLGEVIQYFGAGTRLSVL.

The chain couples TRBV11-3 to TRBJ2-2; 11 bases align to TRBD1. Germline assignment: CDR1 SGHNT and CDR2 YENEEA. After removal of 1 base from V and 5 bases from J, the junction contained 3 bases not matched to a gene. The CDR3 covers 16 residues. The CDR3 here is CASSLVGQGATGELFF. The CDR3 nucleotides are TGTGCCAGCAGCTTAGTCGGACAGGGGGCAACCGGGGAGCTGTTTTTT. The full variable domain, in which reference TRBV11-3 and TRBJ2-2 provide the parts outside the CDR3, is EAGVVQSPRYKIIEKKQPVAFWCNPISGHNTLYWYLQNLGQGPELLIRYENEEAVDDSQLPKDRFSAERLKGVDSTLKIQPAELGDSAVYLCASSLVGQGATGELFFGEGSRLTVL.

The sample holds a few counts of this clone. The chain joins TRBV7-4 to TRBJ1-4; no definite D call. Germline loops: CDR1 SGHVT, CDR2 SQSDAQ. This CDR3 is 13 amino acids long. Trimming took off 5 bases at V and 3 bases at J, with 7 bases between the two ends. The CDR3 sequence: CASSSRSNEKLFF. Written as DNA, the CDR3 is TGTGCCAGCAGCAGTCGGTCTAATGAAAAACTGTTTTTT. The full variable domain, completed using reference TRBV7-4 and TRBJ1-4, is GAGVSQSPRYKVAKRGRDVALRCDSISGHVTLYWYRQTLGQGSEVLTYSQSDAQRDKSGRPSGRFSAERPERSVSTLKIQRTEQGDSAVYLCASSSRSNEKLFFGSGTQLSVL.

The J gene is TRBJ1-2, the V gene TRBV27; 7 positions match TRBD1. Trimming at V came to 3 bases and at J to 5 bases, leaving 9 bases not matched to a gene. Per germline, CDR1 MNHEY and CDR2 SMNVEV (reference sequence). The CDR3 loop spans 15 amino acids. As DNA, the CDR3 is TGTGCCAGCAGTTTTGGCGGACAGGCAACTTATGGCTACACCTTC. Translation gives CASSFGGQATYGYTF.

This chain connects TRBV6-5 to TRBJ2-5; D possibly corresponds to TRBD1 (5 bases). The CDR3 covers 13 residues. Germline lookup yields CDR1 MNHEY and CDR2 SVGAGI. V dropped 4 bases and J dropped 2 bases, with 8 bases sitting between them. The CDR3 here is CASSSTGQETQYF. The CDR3, as DNA: TGTGCCAGCAGTTCCACAGGACAAGAGACCCAGTACTTC.

This chain links TRBV7-6 with TRBJ2-4, with 9 positions matching TRBD1. The germline V gene has CDR1 SGHVS and CDR2 FNYEAQ. V dropped 2 bases and J dropped 8; count of bases not matched to a gene: 7. CDR3 length: 15 amino acids. The CDR3 region is CASSLTGGAPHIQYF. CDR3 DNA: TGTGCCAGCAGCTTAACAGGGGGCGCCCCCCACATTCAGTACTTC.